This TCR beta chain was identified in a study of tumor-infiltrating lymphocytes in localized non-small cell lung cancer. For the study at large: Resected tumor was paired with non-adjacent uninvolved lung from the same patient. Broader study findings: T-cell fraction did not differ between immunotypes IM1 and IM2.

V gave up 1 base and J gave up 3 bases, with 13 bases separating them. The CDR3 runs 15 residues. The V gene's germline CDR1 is MNHNS and CDR2 SASEGT. Points on this clone: Its target is not known.

The repertoire was sequenced with immunoSEQ multiplex PCR; TCRdb's copy has only in-frame clones and lacks some. The sample contains 9,000 to 15,000 clones, about 76% of which appear only once. The V call is TRBV6-1, the J call TRBJ2-7; weak D call: TRBD1 (5 bases). Sequencing used uninvolved lung tissue not adjacent to the tumor. The source of this sequence is a human donor with non-small cell lung cancer. CDR3 bases: TGTGCCAGCAGTGAAGAAGGCAGGGTGAGCTACGAGCAGTACTTC. This codes for CASSEEGRVSYEQYF.